This T cell receptor (beta chain) is from a study of blood T cell repertoires in COVID-19 (TCRdb year 2020). With regard to the full study: For ImmuneRACE Cohort 3, a participant was defined as recovered based on two consecutive negative NP/OP PCR tests, clearance by a healthcare professional, or resolution of symptoms. Collaborator samples came from the United States, Italy and Spain and covered acute and convalescent phases of COVID-19. The repertoires were released in a freely available public database meant as a resource for research on the immune response to SARS-CoV-2. The prospective study material was composed of cDNA or gDNA derived from T cells, B-cell-depleted T cells, or PBMCs. Subjects who had been exposed to COVID-19, were actively infected with it, or had recovered from it provided the deeply sampled blood TCRbeta repertoires that made up the dataset. A de-identified subject ID, COVID-19 status, age in years and sex were almost always included in the sample metadata. Where available, HLA class I and class II types were obtained from metadata supplied by the sample provider rather than from assay-based typing. The samples were drawn from the first 160 participants of the ongoing ImmuneRACE study and from 1,200 or so subjects provided by 6 global collaborators.

The CDR3 runs 15 amino acids, cysteine and phenylalanine included. CDR3 DNA only is kept here, 45 bases in frame from base 1. Here V drops 6 bases and J drops 2 bases, and the junction holds 5 bases not matched to any gene. Based on the germline V gene (reference sequence), the CDR1 and CDR2 sequences are LNHNV and YYDKDF. On the study overall, not on this receptor specifically: How much clinical and demographic metadata was included differed by source and by participant, and the metadata was provided uncurated.

TCRbeta CDR3 regions were amplified from genomic DNA by means of the immunoSEQ Assay, a bias-controlled multiplex PCR. In the paper's pipeline: The number of nucleated cells in each sample was estimated by amplification of reference gene primers within the assay. To quantify the absolute abundance of each unique TCRbeta CDR3 rearrangement, sequence reads were collapsed and filtered. For each sample, productive Simpson clonality was calculated by taking the square root of Simpson's diversity index across productive rearrangements. The table comes from immuneACCESS by way of TCRdb, which keeps in-frame sequences with V and J called. Part of the clones is missing from these tables; in studies checked, under half for an unresolved V gene and the rest for unknown reasons. V, J and clone size reflect that table, while D and trimming were determined from the DNA. The sample table lists 150,000 to 200,000 clones, 86% of them with a count of one. The ten largest make up around 23% of the sample.

Participants in the prospective study were aged roughly 18 to 89 years, lived in about two dozen United States geographic areas, and enrolled through a virtual design. To assign participants to cohorts, the prospective study relied on clinical history that participants themselves reported in a screening survey and a study questionnaire. Mobile phlebotomists in the prospective study collected whole blood, serum and a nasopharyngeal or oropharyngeal swab from every participant. Over a roughly 2-month period, participants in the prospective study had the option of providing additional blood draws and questionnaires. Before DNA extraction, prospective study blood samples were shipped either frozen or at room temperature. A note on this clone: The target of this receptor is not known. No qualities accompany the bases; no much larger clone lies one base away.

This receptor chain uses TRBV15 and TRBJ1-2, with 11 central nucleotides matching TRBD1. The sequence derives from a woman aged 40 to 50 in a cohort exposed to, infected with or recovered from COVID-19 (not recorded which). Material: PBMCs or T cells enriched from blood (not recorded which). The nucleotide sequence is given as TGTGCCACCAGGGCCCGGGACAGGGGGAACTATGGCTACACCTTC. Its translation reads: CATRARDRGNYGYTF.